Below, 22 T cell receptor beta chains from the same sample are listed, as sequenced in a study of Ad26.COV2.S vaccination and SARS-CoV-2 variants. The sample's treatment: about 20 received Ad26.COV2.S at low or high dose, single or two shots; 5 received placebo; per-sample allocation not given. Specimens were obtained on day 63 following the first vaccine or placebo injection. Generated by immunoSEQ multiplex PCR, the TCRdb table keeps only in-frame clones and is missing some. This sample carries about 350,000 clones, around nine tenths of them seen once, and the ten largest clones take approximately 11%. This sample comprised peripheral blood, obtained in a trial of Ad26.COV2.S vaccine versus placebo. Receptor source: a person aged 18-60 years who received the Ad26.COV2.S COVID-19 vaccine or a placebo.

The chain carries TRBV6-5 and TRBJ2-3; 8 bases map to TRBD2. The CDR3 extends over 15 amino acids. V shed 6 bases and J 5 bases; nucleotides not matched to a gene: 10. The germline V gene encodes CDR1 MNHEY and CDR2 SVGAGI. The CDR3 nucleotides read TGTGCCAGCAGATCTTTTCGGGGGGGAGTAGATACGCAGTATTTT. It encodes CASRSFRGGVDTQYF.

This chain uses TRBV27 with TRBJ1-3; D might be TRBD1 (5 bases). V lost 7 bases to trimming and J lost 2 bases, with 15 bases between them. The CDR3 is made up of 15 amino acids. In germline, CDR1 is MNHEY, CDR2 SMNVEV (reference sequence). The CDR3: CASTLQWGTGNTIYF. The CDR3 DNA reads TGTGCCAGCACCCTCCAGTGGGGGACTGGAAACACCATATATTTT.

The CDR3: CASSLDTEQFF. For the CDR3, the DNA is TGTGCCAGCAGCTTAGATACAGAGCAGTTCTTC. The J gene is TRBJ2-1, the V gene TRBV7-6, with D uncertain. This CDR3 has 11 residues. Trimming took 1 base from V and 10 from J, leaving 5 bases between them. Per the germline V gene, CDR1 is SGHVS and CDR2 is FNYEAQ.

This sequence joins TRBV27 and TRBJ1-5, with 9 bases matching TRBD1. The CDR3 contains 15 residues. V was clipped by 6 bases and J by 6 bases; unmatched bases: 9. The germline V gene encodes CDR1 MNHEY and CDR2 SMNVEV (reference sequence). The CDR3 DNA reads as TGTGCCAGCAGACTATCGGGACAGGGCGGTCAGCCCCAGCATTTT. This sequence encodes CASRLSGQGGQPQHF.

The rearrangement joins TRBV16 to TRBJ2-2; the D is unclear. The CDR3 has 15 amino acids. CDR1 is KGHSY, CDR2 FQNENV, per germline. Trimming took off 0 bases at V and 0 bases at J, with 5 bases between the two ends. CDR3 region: CASSQSRSNTGELFF. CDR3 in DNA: TGTGCCAGCAGCCAATCACGGTCGAACACCGGGGAGCTGTTTTTT.

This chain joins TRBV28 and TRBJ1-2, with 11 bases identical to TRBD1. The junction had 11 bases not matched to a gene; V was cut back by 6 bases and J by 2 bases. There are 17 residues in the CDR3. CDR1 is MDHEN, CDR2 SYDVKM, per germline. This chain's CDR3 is CASRYSAGTGGNYGYTF. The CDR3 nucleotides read TGTGCCAGCAGGTACTCCGCCGGGACAGGGGGGAACTATGGCTACACCTTC.

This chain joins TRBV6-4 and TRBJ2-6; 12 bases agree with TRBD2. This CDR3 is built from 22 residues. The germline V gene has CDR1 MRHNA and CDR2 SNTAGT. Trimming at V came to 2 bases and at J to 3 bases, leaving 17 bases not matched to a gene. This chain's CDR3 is CASSDPSQVAILAGGGANVLTF. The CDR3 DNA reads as TGTGCCAGCAGTGACCCCAGTCAGGTAGCGATACTAGCGGGGGGTGGGGCCAACGTCCTGACTTTC.

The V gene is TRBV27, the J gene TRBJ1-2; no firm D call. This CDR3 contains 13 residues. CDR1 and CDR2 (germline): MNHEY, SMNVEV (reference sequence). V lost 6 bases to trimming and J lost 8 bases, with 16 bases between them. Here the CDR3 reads CASRLLGEEGYTF. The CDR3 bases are TGTGCCAGCAGGCTCCTGGGAGAGGAAGGCTACACCTTC.

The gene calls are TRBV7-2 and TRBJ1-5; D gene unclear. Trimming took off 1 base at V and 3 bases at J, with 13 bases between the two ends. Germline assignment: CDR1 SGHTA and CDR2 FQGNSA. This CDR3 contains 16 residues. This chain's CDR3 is CASSLVVTSHNQPQHF. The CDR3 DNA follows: TGTGCCAGCAGCTTAGTTGTGACATCGCACAATCAGCCCCAGCATTTT.

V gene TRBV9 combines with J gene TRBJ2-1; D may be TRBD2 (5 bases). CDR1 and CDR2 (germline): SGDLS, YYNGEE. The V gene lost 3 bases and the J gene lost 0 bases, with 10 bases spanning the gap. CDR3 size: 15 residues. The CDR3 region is CASSEGGPSYNEQFF. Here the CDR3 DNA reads TGTGCCAGCAGCGAAGGAGGCCCCTCCTACAATGAGCAGTTCTTC. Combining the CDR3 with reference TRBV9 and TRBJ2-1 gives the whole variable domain DSGVTQTPKHLITATGQRVTLRCSPRSGDLSVYWYQQSLDQGLQFLIQYYNGEERAKGNILERFSAQQFPDLHSELNLSSLELGDSALYFCASSEGGPSYNEQFFGPGTRLTVL.

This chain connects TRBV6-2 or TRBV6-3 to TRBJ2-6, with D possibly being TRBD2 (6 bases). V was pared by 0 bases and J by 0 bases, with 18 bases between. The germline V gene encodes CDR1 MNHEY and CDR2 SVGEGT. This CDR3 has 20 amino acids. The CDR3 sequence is CASSYSTFPRGDSGANVLTF. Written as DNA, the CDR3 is TGTGCCAGCAGTTACTCGACGTTCCCGCGCGGGGACTCTGGGGCCAACGTCCTGACTTTC.

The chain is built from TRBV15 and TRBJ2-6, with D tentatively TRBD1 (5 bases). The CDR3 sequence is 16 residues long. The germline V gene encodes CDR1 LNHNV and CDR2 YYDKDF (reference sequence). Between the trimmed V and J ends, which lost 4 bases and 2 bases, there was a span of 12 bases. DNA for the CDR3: TGTGCCACCAGCACCAGGGCTCTGGCTGGGGCCAACGTCCTGACTTTC. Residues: CATSTRALAGANVLTF.

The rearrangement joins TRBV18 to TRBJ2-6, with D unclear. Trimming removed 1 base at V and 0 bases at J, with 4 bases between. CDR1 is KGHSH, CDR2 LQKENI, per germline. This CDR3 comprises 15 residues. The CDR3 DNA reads TGTGCCAGCTCACCACAGGACTCTGGGGCCAACGTCCTGACTTTC. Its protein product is CASSPQDSGANVLTF.

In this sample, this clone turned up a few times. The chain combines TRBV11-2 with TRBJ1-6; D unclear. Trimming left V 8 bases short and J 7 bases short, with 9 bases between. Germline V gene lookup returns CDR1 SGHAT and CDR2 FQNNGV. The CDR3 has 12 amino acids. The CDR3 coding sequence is TGTGCCAGCGGCCCCGGGAATTCACCCCTCCACTTT. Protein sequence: CASGPGNSPLHF.

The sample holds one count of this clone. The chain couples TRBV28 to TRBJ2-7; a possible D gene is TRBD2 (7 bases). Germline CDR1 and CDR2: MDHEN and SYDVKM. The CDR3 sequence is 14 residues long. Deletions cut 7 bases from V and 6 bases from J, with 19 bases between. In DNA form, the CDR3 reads TGTGCCAGCAAGGGGGGGGGCGCAGTGGGCGAGCAGTACTTC. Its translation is CASKGGGAVGEQYF.

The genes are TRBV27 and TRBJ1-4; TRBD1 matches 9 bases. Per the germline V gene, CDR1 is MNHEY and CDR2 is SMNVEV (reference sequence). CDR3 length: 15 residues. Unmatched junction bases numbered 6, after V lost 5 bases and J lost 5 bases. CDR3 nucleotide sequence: TGTGCCAGCAGTCTCACAGGGGGCCTAAATGAAAAACTGTTTTTT. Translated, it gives CASSLTGGLNEKLFF.

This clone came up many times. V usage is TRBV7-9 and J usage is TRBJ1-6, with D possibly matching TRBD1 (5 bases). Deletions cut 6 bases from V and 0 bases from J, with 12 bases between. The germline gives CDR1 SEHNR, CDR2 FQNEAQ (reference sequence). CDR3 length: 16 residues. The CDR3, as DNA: TGTGCCAGCAGAGTAATACAGGACTCCTATAATTCACCCCTCCACTTT. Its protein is CASRVIQDSYNSPLHF.

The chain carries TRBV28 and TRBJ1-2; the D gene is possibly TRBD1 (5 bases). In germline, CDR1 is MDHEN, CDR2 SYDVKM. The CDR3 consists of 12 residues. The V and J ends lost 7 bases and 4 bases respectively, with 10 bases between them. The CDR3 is CASNPDSYGYTF. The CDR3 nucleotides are TGTGCCAGCAACCCAGACAGCTATGGCTACACCTTC.

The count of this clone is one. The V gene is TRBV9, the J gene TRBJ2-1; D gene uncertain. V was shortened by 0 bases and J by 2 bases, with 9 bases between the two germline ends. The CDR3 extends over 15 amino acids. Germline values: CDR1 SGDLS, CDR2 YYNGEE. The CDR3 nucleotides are TGTGCCAGCAGCGTAGGTGGACCGCCCTACAATGAGCAGTTCTTC. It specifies CASSVGGPPYNEQFF.

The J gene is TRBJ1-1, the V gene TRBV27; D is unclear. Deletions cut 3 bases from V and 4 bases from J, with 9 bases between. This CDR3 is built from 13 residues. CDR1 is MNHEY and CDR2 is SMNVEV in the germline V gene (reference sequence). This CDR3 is CASSFRAGTEAFF. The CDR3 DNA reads TGTGCCAGCAGTTTCCGTGCGGGCACTGAAGCTTTCTTT.

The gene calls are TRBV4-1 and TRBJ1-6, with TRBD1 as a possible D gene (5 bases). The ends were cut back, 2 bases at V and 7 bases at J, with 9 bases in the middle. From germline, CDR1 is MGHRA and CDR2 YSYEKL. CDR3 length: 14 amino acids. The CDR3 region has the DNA TGCGCCAGCAGCCAAACAGGTGGGAATTCACCCCTCCACTTT. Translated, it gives CASSQTGGNSPLHF.

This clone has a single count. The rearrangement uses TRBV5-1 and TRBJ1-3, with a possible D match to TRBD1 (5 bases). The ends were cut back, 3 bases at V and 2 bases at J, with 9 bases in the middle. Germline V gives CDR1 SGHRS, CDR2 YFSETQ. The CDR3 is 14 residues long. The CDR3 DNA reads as TGCGCCAGCAGCTGGTCGGGGCCTGGAAACACCATATATTTT. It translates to CASSWSGPGNTIYF.